What follows is one T cell receptor (beta chain) and its context. Antigen: not known. V was cut by 0 bases and J by 10 bases, with 13 bases left in between. This CDR3 is built from 14 residues. Germline V gene lookup returns CDR1 PRHDT and CDR2 FYEKMQ (reference sequence). The data derive from a study of T cell repertoires in cytomegalovirus infection. For the study at large: Recently identified HLA-C-restricted CMV epitopes were among the peptides used. Carrying CMV and the relevant HLA type showed in public TCR beta signatures. Whole-study results and caveats: There were HLA-C-restricted CMV-specific TCR beta clonotypes dominating the ex vivo response. Summed frequency of shared TCR beta families picked out CMV carriers who also had the relevant HLA.

TCRdb re-called the reads with MiXCR, one entry per CDR3 protein. The sample lists 70,000 to 95,000 distinct CDR3 sequences; over 25% were seen once. This TCR derives from a human donor in good health (CMV status not recorded). Some clones in this sample may be carry-over from other donors' samples. V is TRBV13 and J is TRBJ2-1; D gene unclear. The sequenced sample was CD8+ T cells from cultured PBMCs, obtained from culture after CMV antigen stimulation. The CDR3 spells CASSLGLKTGEQFF. CDR3 DNA sequence: TGTGCCAGCAGCTTAGGCCTCAAAACCGGGGAGCAGTTCTTC.